These T cell receptor beta chains were read from a single sample in a study of shared clonotypes between healthy human individuals. Sequencing was performed with immunoSEQ multiplex PCR; in TCRdb, only in-frame clones are kept and a portion is missing. In the table there are 490,000 or so clones, 79% of which are singletons. Sequences were obtained from PBMCs. Every receptor here comes from a woman in her thirties or forties in good health. Some clones in this sample may be carry-over from other donors' samples. CDR3s include the opening cysteine and the closing phenylalanine or tryptophan. D genes are given only for firm matches.

TRBJ2-1	TRBV7-9	TRBD2	CASSPSLAGGHNEQFF	TGTGCCAGCAGCCCCTCCTTAGCGGGAGGACACAATGAGCAGTTCTTC
TRBJ2-1	TRBV21-1	NA	CASSNETSKASYNEQFF	TGTGCCAGCAGCAACGAAACTAGCAAGGCGTCCTACAATGAGCAGTTCTTC
TRBJ2-7	TRBV7-8	NA	CASSLGYGAGYEQYF	TGTGCCAGCAGCTTAGGGTATGGGGCAGGCTACGAGCAGTACTTC
TRBJ2-7	TRBV19	TRBD2	CASSIGAGVGLYEQYF	TGTGCCAGTAGTATAGGCGCGGGAGTGGGATTATACGAGCAGTACTTC
TRBJ2-3	TRBV6-4	TRBD2	CASRGPWREGTDTQYF	TGTGCCAGCAGGGGACCTTGGCGGGAGGGTACAGATACGCAGTATTTT
TRBJ1-1	TRBV7-9	TRBD1	CASSLTSGTGGTEAFF	TGTGCCAGCAGCTTAACATCAGGGACAGGAGGGACTGAAGCTTTCTTT
TRBJ2-1	TRBV9	NA	CASSVGTSSYNEQFF	TGTGCCAGCAGCGTAGGAACTAGCTCCTACAATGAGCAGTTCTTC
TRBJ2-7	TRBV11-2	TRBD1	CASSPFTGDYEQYF	TGTGCCAGCAGCCCCTTCACAGGGGACTACGAGCAGTACTTC
TRBJ1-5	TRBV9	NA	CASSTGSSNQPQHF	TGTGCCAGCAGCACCGGGAGCTCCAATCAGCCCCAGCATTTT
TRBJ2-7	TRBV7-2	TRBD2	CASSPGLALYEQYF	TGTGCCAGCAGCCCGGGACTAGCTCTGTACGAGCAGTACTTC
TRBJ2-2	TRBV11-2	TRBD2	CASSLFLAGGLGHDGELFF	TGTGCCAGCAGCTTATTCCTAGCGGGAGGGCTAGGGCATGACGGGGAGCTGTTTTTT
TRBJ1-1	TRBV9	NA	CASSVEAVNTEAFF	TGTGCCAGCAGCGTAGAGGCGGTGAACACTGAAGCTTTCTTT
TRBJ2-1	TRBV30	NA	CAWSDEGGEQFF	TGTGCCTGGAGTGACGAAGGGGGGGAGCAGTTCTTC